This T cell receptor (beta chain) was obtained from a study of blood T cell repertoires in COVID-19. Study details: Italy, Spain and the United States were the sources of the convalescent and acute COVID-19 samples. T cells, B-cell-depleted T cells, or PBMCs supplied cDNA or gDNA.

V was trimmed by 3 bases and J by 4 bases, leaving 12 bases between them. The CDR3 loop spans 14 amino acids. Germline V gene lookup returns CDR1 KGHSH and CDR2 LQKENI. Seattle patients were enrolled during active infection and followed longitudinally. Original analysis: Amplification with reference gene primers provided the estimates of nucleated cell counts. Measured with immunoSEQ multiplex PCR; TCRdb has only the in-frame clones, and not every one. V and J calls and clone size come straight from that table; D and trimming were deduced from the DNA. The table lists about 210,000 clones, around 84% of them singletons, with about 10% in the top ten.

Input material: peripheral blood. V gene TRBV18 combines with J gene TRBJ1-1; D is ambiguous. This TCR came from a woman older than 75 with COVID-19, enrolled during active disease. CDR3 sequence reads: CASSPPADSTEAFF. Written as DNA, the CDR3 is TGTGCCAGCTCACCCCCCGCGGATTCCACTGAAGCTTTCTTT. Filled out from reference TRBV18 and TRBJ1-1, the complete variable domain reads NAGVMQNPRHLVRRRGQEARLRCSPMKGHSHVYWYRQLPEEGLKFMVYLQKENIIDESGMPKERFSAEFPKEGPSILRIQQVVRGDSAAYFCASSPPADSTEAFFGQGTRLTVV.